The clone carrying this T cell receptor (beta chain) has a single count. Its specificity is not known. This sample is part of a study of lymphopenia after photon versus proton radiotherapy. The CDR3 contains 14 residues. V was pared by 5 bases and J by 3 bases, with 6 bases of the junction left unmatched. Per the germline V gene, CDR1 is SEHNR and CDR2 is FQNEAQ (reference sequence). Clones were read by immunoSEQ multiplex PCR, and TCRdb kept only the in-frame ones, dropping some. Seen here are around 15,000 clones, 88% observed once, and the top ten hold 50% to 70%. Study-level findings and limits: After lymphocyte nadir, photon-treated repertoires showed oligoclonal expansion, especially CD8+ Temra. Better survival with proton therapy was suggested as possible, not demonstrated. Relative stability marked proton patients; photon patients lost diversity and naive cells.

The material sequenced was peripheral blood, taken from a patient treated with proton-based radiotherapy. The chain joins TRBV7-9 to TRBJ2-7, with TRBD1 matching 8 bases. The clonotype was recovered from a woman between 55 and 75 years old with cholangiocarcinoma. Some clones in this sample may be carry-over from other donors' samples. The CDR3 loop reads CASSPGQGLYEQYF. CDR3 DNA sequence: TGTGCCAGCAGCCCTGGACAGGGTCTCTACGAGCAGTACTTC.